This T cell receptor (beta chain) appears in the sequencing data of a study of T-cell memory formation after mild COVID-19. Background on the study: TCR clusters were mostly confined to one donor each.

5'RACE primed at constant segments yielded TCR alpha and TCR beta cDNA libraries bearing sample barcodes and UMIs. TCRdb recomputed calls from the 5' RACE reads with MiXCR, one row per CDR3 protein. The data show about 280,000 distinct CDR3 sequences, 8% to 10% seen once. This clonotype was seen a few times. The antigen is undetermined. Findings of the study overall: CD4/CD8 balance held among clones contracting day 15 to 85, and later expanders leaned CD4+.

The specimen was PBMCs or a T cell subset sorted from them (not recorded which). This TCR derives from a man in his late teens or twenties who had mild COVID-19 (a few samples of this study predate the infection). Cell type and time point are not known.

DNA of the CDR3: TGTGCCTGGACTTCGGATGGGCCCCGGGAGGCTTTCTTT. Its translation is CAWTSDGPREAFF. The J gene is TRBJ1-1, the V gene TRBV30; D ambiguous. Germline values: CDR1 GTSNPN, CDR2 SVGIG (reference sequence). V lost 4 bases to trimming and J lost 11 bases, with 20 bases between them. The CDR3 totals 13 residues.